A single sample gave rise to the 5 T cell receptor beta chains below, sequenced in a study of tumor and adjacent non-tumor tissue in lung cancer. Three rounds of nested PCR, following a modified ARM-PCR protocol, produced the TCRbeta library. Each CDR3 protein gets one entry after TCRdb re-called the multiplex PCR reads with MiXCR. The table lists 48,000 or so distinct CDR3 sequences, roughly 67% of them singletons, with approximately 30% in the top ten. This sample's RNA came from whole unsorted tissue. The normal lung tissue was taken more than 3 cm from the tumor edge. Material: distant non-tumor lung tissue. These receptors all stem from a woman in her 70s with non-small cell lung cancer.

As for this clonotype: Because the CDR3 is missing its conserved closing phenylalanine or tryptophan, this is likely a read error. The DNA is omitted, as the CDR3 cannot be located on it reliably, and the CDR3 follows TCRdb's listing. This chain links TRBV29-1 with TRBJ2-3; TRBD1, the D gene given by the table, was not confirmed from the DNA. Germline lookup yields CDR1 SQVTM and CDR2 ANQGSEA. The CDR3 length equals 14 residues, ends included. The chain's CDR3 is CSVVVSRGADTHYY.

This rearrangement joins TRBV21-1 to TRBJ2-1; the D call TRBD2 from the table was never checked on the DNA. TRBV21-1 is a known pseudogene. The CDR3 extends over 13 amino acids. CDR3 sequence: CASSLRLAGRQFF. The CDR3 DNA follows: TGTGCCAGCAGCTTGAGACTAGCGGGAAGGCAGTTCTTC.

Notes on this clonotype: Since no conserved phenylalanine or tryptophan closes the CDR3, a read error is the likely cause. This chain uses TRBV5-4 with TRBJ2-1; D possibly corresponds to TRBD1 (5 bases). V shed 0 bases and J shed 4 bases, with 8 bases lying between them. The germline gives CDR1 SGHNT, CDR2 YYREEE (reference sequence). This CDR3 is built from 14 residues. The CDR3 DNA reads TGTGCCAGCAGCTTGGCCAGGGAATACAATGAGCAGTTCCTC. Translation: CASSLAREYNEQFL.

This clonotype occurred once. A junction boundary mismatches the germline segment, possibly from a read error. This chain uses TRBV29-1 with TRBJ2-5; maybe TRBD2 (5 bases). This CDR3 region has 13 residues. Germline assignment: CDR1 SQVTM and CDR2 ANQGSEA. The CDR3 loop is CSVDRGKGETQYF. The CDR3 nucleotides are TGCAGCGTTGATCGAGGGAAGGGAGAGACTCAGTACTTC.

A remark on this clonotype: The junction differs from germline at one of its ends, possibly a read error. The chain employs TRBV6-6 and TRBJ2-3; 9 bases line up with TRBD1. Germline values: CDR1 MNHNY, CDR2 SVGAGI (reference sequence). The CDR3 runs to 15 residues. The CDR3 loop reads CASSSGTGSADTHYF. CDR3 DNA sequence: TGTGCCAGTAGTTCCGGGACAGGGAGTGCAGATACGCACTATTTT.